This T cell receptor beta chain stems from a study of blood T cell repertoires in COVID-19. Study summary: PBMCs, B-cell-depleted T cells, or T cells were the source of the cDNA or gDNA that made up the material.

This clone occurred a few times. TCRdb keeps only in-frame clones here, not all; method: immunoSEQ multiplex PCR. Among tens of thousands of clones, over 70% were seen once, and the ten largest hold approximately 16%. The germline gives CDR1 MNHEY, CDR2 SVGEGT. V lost 5 bases to trimming and J lost 0 bases, with 15 bases between them. This CDR3 has 16 amino acids. The TCR originated in a human donor in a cohort sampled during active COVID-19. V usage is TRBV6-2 or TRBV6-3 and J usage is TRBJ2-3, with D possibly TRBD2 on 6 matching bases. Sequencing was carried out using peripheral blood. CDR3 protein: CASSALAETSTDTQYF. DNA for the CDR3: TGTGCCAGCAGTGCATTAGCGGAAACTAGCACAGATACGCAGTATTTT.